The 8 T cell receptor beta chains given below trace back to one sample, sequenced in a study of cytomegalovirus exposure and HLA in healthy donors. Amplification used 60 Vbeta primers and 13 Jbeta primers. Measured with immunoSEQ multiplex PCR; TCRdb has only the in-frame clones, and not every one. The sample includes over 150,000 clones, about 81% seen only once; the top ten take approximately 2%. Sequenced sample: PBMCs. The receptors stem from a woman aged 18-29 years in good health and CMV-seronegative.

The rearrangement joins TRBV28 to TRBJ1-4; possibly TRBD1 for D (6 bases). The length of the CDR3 is 16 residues. Germline CDR1 is MDHEN and CDR2 is SYDVKM. V was cut by 2 bases and J by 5 bases, with 15 bases left in between. The chain's CDR3 is CASSLNRGFLNEKLFF. The CDR3 bases are TGTGCCAGCAGTTTAAATAGGGGGTTCCTCAATGAAAAACTGTTTTTT.

The chain's CDR3 is CASSLVLADTSTDTQYF. The CDR3 bases are TGTGCCAGCAGTTTAGTCCTAGCGGATACTAGCACAGATACGCAGTATTTT. This chain links TRBV27 with TRBJ2-3; TRBD2 agrees at 7 bases. Germline-derived CDR1 and CDR2 are MNHEY and SMNVEV (reference sequence). V shed 2 bases, J shed 0 bases, and the junction held 8 bases outside the gene matches. CDR3 length equals 17 residues.

The V gene is TRBV5-1, the J gene TRBJ2-7; perhaps TRBD1 as D (5 bases). Trimming pared 1 base from V and 0 bases from J, leaving 14 bases between. The CDR3 length is 16 residues. Looked up from germline, CDR1 is SGHRS and CDR2 is YFSETQ. The CDR3: CASSLPGWGGSYEQYF. Here the CDR3 DNA reads TGCGCCAGCAGCTTGCCAGGGTGGGGTGGCTCCTACGAGCAGTACTTC.

CDR3 nucleotides: TGTGCCAGCAGCCAAGCGTCCTTGTACGGGAGCACAGATACGCAGTATTTT. It translates to CASSQASLYGSTDTQYF. The V and J genes are TRBV4-2 and TRBJ2-3, with unresolved D. Germline V CDR1 and CDR2: LGHNA, YNFKEQ. The ends were cut back, 1 base at V and 0 bases at J, with 14 bases in the middle. The CDR3 has 17 residues.

The rearrangement uses TRBV27 and TRBJ1-2; TRBD1 is a possible D gene (6 bases). Germline loops: CDR1 MNHEY, CDR2 SMNVEV (reference sequence). Trimming left V 1 base short and J 0 bases short, with 12 bases between. The CDR3 runs 16 residues. This CDR3 is CASSLFWTDTNYGYTF. The CDR3 coding sequence is TGTGCCAGCAGTTTATTCTGGACAGATACTAACTATGGCTACACCTTC.

V is TRBV7-9 and J is TRBJ2-7; TRBD2 is a possible D gene (5 bases). This CDR3 comprises 14 residues. Germline CDR1 and CDR2: SEHNR and FQNEAQ (reference sequence). Trimming pared 1 base from V and 5 bases from J, leaving 12 bases between. The CDR3 loop reads CASSLGGSFDEQYF. The CDR3 region has the DNA TGTGCCAGCAGCTTAGGTGGGAGTTTCGACGAGCAGTACTTC.

The CDR3 DNA is TGTGCAAGCCACCCCGCCACCCGGGTGGACACTGAAGCTTTCTTT. It specifies CASHPATRVDTEAFF. This sequence joins TRBV12-2 and TRBJ1-1. TRBV12-2 is recorded as a pseudogene. The CDR3 extends over 15 amino acids.

The rearrangement uses TRBV6-1 and TRBJ2-1, with a tentative D call TRBD2 (6 bases). Trimming removed 3 bases from V and 4 bases from J, with 13 bases in between. Germline CDR1 reads MNHNS; CDR2 reads SASEGT. CDR3 length equals 15 residues. This CDR3 reads CASSDPGVGYNEQFF. The CDR3 nucleotides are TGTGCCAGCAGTGACCCGGGGGTTGGGTACAATGAGCAGTTCTTC.